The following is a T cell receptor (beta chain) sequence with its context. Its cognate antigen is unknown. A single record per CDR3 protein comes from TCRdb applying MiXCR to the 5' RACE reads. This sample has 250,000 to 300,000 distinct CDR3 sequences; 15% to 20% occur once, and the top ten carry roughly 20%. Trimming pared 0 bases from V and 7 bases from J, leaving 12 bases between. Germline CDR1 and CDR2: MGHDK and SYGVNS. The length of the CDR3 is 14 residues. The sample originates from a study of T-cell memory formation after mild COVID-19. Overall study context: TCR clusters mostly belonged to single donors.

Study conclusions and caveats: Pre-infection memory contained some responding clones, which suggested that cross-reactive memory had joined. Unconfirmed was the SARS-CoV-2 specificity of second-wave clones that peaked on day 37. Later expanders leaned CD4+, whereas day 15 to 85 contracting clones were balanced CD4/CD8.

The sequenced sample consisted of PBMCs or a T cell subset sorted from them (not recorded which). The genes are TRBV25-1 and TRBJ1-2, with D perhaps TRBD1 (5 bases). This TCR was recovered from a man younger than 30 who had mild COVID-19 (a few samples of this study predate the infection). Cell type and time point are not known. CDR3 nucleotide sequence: TGTGCCAGCAGTGAATACGACAGAATTCTTGGCTACACCTTC. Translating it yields CASSEYDRILGYTF.